This is a list of T cell receptor beta chains from one sample in a study of identical twins. TCRdb fed the 5' RACE reads into MiXCR, producing one record per CDR3 protein. The sample holds 470,000 or so distinct CDR3 sequences, 20% to 30% seen once. The same data also contributed to another study, on T cells expressing NK-cell markers.

The sequencing input was CD4+ T cells sorted from blood. The receptors come from a woman under 30 in good health. CDR3s include the opening cysteine and the closing phenylalanine or tryptophan. D genes are given only for firm matches. Clone size is shown for a subset of rows, as once, few, many or a class of expanded clone.

size	D	V	J	DNA	CDR3
few	TRBD1	TRBV2	TRBJ2-5	TGTGCCAGTCGGGACAGCCCCCAAGAGACCCAGTACTTC	CASRDSPQETQYF
.	.	TRBV29-1	TRBJ1-6	TGCAGCGTTGCTCGCAGGGAGGGTTCACCCCTCCACTTT	CSVARREGSPLHF
once	TRBD2	TRBV5-1	TRBJ2-7	TGCGCCAGCAGCTCTATCGCGGGAGGGATTTCCTACGAGCAGTACTTC	CASSSIAGGISYEQYF
.	.	TRBV29-1	TRBJ1-2	TGCAGCGTTGGCGAAAACTATGGCTACACCTTC	CSVGENYGYTF
.	TRBD1	TRBV15	TRBJ1-5	TGTGCCACCAGCAGAGGTCGAACAGGGGGTAGTCAGCCCCAGCATTTT	CATSRGRTGGSQPQHF
.	.	TRBV6-2/TRBV6-3	TRBJ2-3	TGTGCCAGCAGCCATCGGGACATACCCACAGATACGCAGTATTTT	CASSHRDIPTDTQYF
few	TRBD2	TRBV20-1	TRBJ2-3	TGCAGTGCTATAGCGGGGGCCCCCACAGATACGCAGTATTTT	CSAIAGAPTDTQYF
.	TRBD1	TRBV5-6	TRBJ1-5	TGTGCCAGCAGCTTAACGACAGGGGTGAATCAGCCCCAGCATTTT	CASSLTTGVNQPQHF
few	.	TRBV29-1	TRBJ1-4	TGCAGCGTTAGATGGGGGGCGGCTGAAAAACTGTTTTTT	CSVRWGAAEKLFF
.	.	TRBV20-1	TRBJ2-4	TGCAGTGCTAGAACAGGAACGGTTACATTAAGGGGAAACATTCAGTACTTC	CSARTGTVTLRGNIQYF
few	TRBD2	TRBV29-1	TRBJ2-7	TGCAGCGTTGAGCCACTAGCGGGGCCAAGCGAGCAGTACTTC	CSVEPLAGPSEQYF
.	.	TRBV5-4	TRBJ2-1	TGTGCCAGCAGCCCGGACTCTTGGGAGCAGTTCTTC	CASSPDSWEQFF
.	.	TRBV25-1	TRBJ2-3	TGTGCCAGCAGTGAATTCGGGACTTCAGATACGCAGTATTTT	CASSEFGTSDTQYF
.	TRBD2	TRBV6-2/TRBV6-3	TRBJ2-5	TGTGCCAGCAGCCGCCCTAGGGACTACGACGAGACCCAGTACTTC	CASSRPRDYDETQYF
few	.	TRBV20-1	TRBJ2-5	TGCAGTGCGCGACCATTCCAAGAGACCCAGTACTTC	CSARPFQETQYF
few	TRBD1	TRBV20-1	TRBJ2-1	TGCAGTGCTGCCAGGGGGTTAGCGTTAGGGGAGCAGTTCTTC	CSAARGLALGEQFF
.	TRBD2	TRBV5-1	TRBJ2-3	TGCGCCAGCAGCTTGCTGACTAGCGGGGGGGCATTTGACCCAGATACGCAGTATTTT	CASSLLTSGGAFDPDTQYF
.	TRBD2	TRBV5-1	TRBJ2-5	TGCGCCAGCCGCAACCCGGGAGGGGAGACCCAGTACTTC	CASRNPGGETQYF
.	TRBD1	TRBV9	TRBJ2-3	TGTGCCAGCAGCCAGGGGGCCCGTGGCGGGCCTAGCACAGATACGCAGTATTTT	CASSQGARGGPSTDTQYF
few	.	TRBV9	TRBJ2-2	TGTGCCAGCAGCGTAGTGGGGGACACCGGGGAGCTGTTTTTT	CASSVVGDTGELFF
many	TRBD1	TRBV5-1	TRBJ1-1	TGCGCCAGCAGGGGACAGGGAGGGAACACTGAAGCTTTCTTT	CASRGQGGNTEAFF
many	.	TRBV12-3/TRBV12-4	TRBJ1-1	TGTGCCAGCAGTCACGTATCTGAAGCTTTCTTT	CASSHVSEAFF
.	TRBD1	TRBV6-1	TRBJ2-7	TGTGCCAGCAGGGACAGGGTGGGAACCTACGAGCAGTACTTC	CASRDRVGTYEQYF
.	TRBD1	TRBV7-9	TRBJ2-6	TGTGCCACGGACAGGGCATCTGGGGCCAACGTCCTGACTTTC	CATDRASGANVLTF
few	TRBD2	TRBV6-2/TRBV6-3	TRBJ2-1	TGTGCCAGCAGGGTAGCGGGGGGGCGGAATGAGCAGTTCTTC	CASRVAGGRNEQFF
.	.	TRBV29-1	TRBJ2-1	TGCAGCGTTGAAGGATACTACAATGAGCAGTTCTTC	CSVEGYYNEQFF
.	TRBD1	TRBV29-1	TRBJ2-1	TGCAGCGTTGAGTGGACAGGGGCCAGAATCTCCTACAATGAGCAGTTCTTC	CSVEWTGARISYNEQFF
few	TRBD2	TRBV7-9	TRBJ2-1	TGTGCCAGCAGCAACTCTAGCGGGAGCAATGAGCAGTTCTTC	CASSNSSGSNEQFF
.	.	TRBV20-1	TRBJ2-5	TGCAGTGCTAGAGCATCTACCGGGACACGGAAGACCCAGTACTTC	CSARASTGTRKTQYF
few	.	TRBV5-1	TRBJ2-3	TGCGCCAGCAGCTTGAATCCGCGGGGAAGCACAGATACGCAGTATTTT	CASSLNPRGSTDTQYF
many	.	TRBV27	TRBJ1-1	TGTGCCAGCAGTCTCACTTGGGCCCAGGCGATAATGAACACTGAAGCTTTCTTT	CASSLTWAQAIMNTEAFF
few	TRBD2	TRBV9	TRBJ2-1	TGTGCCAGCAGCGCCCCGAGCGGGGGGACCTACAATGAGCAGTTCTTC	CASSAPSGGTYNEQFF